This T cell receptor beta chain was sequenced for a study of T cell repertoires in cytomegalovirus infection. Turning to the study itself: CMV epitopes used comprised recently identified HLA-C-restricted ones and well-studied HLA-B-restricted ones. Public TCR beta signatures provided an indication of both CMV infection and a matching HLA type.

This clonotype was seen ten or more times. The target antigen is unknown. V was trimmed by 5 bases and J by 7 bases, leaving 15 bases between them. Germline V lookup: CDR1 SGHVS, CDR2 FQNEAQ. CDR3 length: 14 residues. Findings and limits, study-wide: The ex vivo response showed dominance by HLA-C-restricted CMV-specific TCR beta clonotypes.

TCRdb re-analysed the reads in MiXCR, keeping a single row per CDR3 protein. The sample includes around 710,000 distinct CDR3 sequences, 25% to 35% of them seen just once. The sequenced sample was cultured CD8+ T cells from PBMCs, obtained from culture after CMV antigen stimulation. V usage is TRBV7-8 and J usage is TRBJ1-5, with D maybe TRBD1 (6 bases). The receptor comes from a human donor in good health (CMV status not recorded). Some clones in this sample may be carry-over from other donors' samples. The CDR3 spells CASSADRTSQPQHF. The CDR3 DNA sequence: TGTGCCAGCAGCGCGGACAGAACGAGCCAGCCCCAGCATTTT.